Listed below are T cell receptor beta chains from one sample, sequenced in a study of OX40 agonist ivuxolimab in advanced cancers. The method was immunoSEQ multiplex PCR; TCRdb's version includes in-frame clones alone and lacks a portion of them. This repertoire shows some 21,000 clones, approximately 80% found once; its top ten account for about 17%. Here the sequenced sample was CD4+ or CD8+ T cells sorted from blood, taken in a trial of the OX40 agonist ivuxolimab. Source of these receptors: an adult with an advanced solid tumor such as melanoma, head and neck, liver or kidney cancer. CDR3s include the opening cysteine and the closing phenylalanine or tryptophan. The D gene is left open where the match is weak. Clone size is stated in some rows and not others, as once, few, many or a class when expanded.

D,J,V,size,DNA,CDR3
.,TRBJ1-6,TRBV19,.,TGTGCCAGTAGTACACAGGGCGCGAATTCACCCCTCCACTTT,CASSTQGANSPLHF
TRBD2,TRBJ2-1,TRBV10-2,.,TGCGCCAGCAGTGAGTCCGCCGGGACTAGCGGGACCCATGAGCAGTTCTTC,CASSESAGTSGTHEQFF
.,TRBJ1-5,TRBV19,.,TGTGCCAGTAGTAACCCGTGGGGCAGCAATCAGCCCCAGCATTTT,CASSNPWGSNQPQHF
TRBD2,TRBJ2-1,TRBV5-4,.,TGTGCCAGCAGTCCCGCCGGGACTAGCGGGAGTGGTGAGCAGTTCTTC,CASSPAGTSGSGEQFF
TRBD2,TRBJ2-5,TRBV2,.,TGTGCCAGCAGTGAAAGCCCTAGCGGAGGGGAGACCCAGTACTTC,CASSESPSGGETQYF
.,TRBJ2-3,TRBV5-5,.,TGTGCCAGCAGCCGGGGGACAGCGAGCACAGATACGCAGTATTTT,CASSRGTASTDTQYF
.,TRBJ2-5,TRBV21-1,.,TGTGCCAGCATCGTTGAGGGGGGGACCCAAAAGACCCAGTACTTC,CASIVEGGTQKTQYF
.,TRBJ1-1,TRBV2,.,TGTGCCAGCAGGGATAACACTGAAGCTTTCTTT,CASRDNTEAFF
TRBD1,TRBJ2-3,TRBV7-9,.,TGTGCCAGCAGCTTAAGGGACAGGGGCACAGATACGCAGTATTTT,CASSLRDRGTDTQYF
TRBD1,TRBJ1-5,TRBV7-9,.,TGTGCCAGCAGCTTGGGGACAGTAGGCAATCAGCCCCAGCATTTT,CASSLGTVGNQPQHF
.,TRBJ1-5,TRBV7-9,.,TGTGCCAGCAGCCCCACGACAGGAAGCAATCAGCCCCAGCATTTT,CASSPTTGSNQPQHF
.,TRBJ1-5,TRBV30,few,TGTGCCTGGAGTTTTAAGGGGGTGAGCAATAGCAATCAGCCCCAGCATTTT,CAWSFKGVSNSNQPQHF
.,TRBJ2-3,TRBV27,medium-sized,TGTGCCAGCAGTTCCATCTACACAGATACGCAGTATTTT,CASSSIYTDTQYF